This TCR beta chain was found in a study of T cell changes during pregnancy in multiple sclerosis. This clone appeared once. The CDR3 covers 17 residues. Looked up from germline, CDR1 is SGHRS and CDR2 is YFSETQ. Trimming took 3 bases from V and 2 from J; bases not matched to a gene: 8. Clones were sequenced by immunoSEQ multiplex PCR, and TCRdb holds only the in-frame ones, with some missing. The sample includes 40,000 or so clones, around 90% of them seen just once. The chain carries TRBV5-1 and TRBJ2-1; 10 nucleotides align to TRBD2. This sequence was found in a female donor in good health, enrolled as a control in a pregnancy study. The specimen was CD4+ T cells from peripheral blood mononuclear cells, collected after pregnancy. Here the CDR3 reads CASSWPSGRLTYNEQFF. The CDR3 DNA sequence: TGCGCCAGCAGCTGGCCTAGCGGGAGACTCACCTACAATGAGCAGTTCTTC.